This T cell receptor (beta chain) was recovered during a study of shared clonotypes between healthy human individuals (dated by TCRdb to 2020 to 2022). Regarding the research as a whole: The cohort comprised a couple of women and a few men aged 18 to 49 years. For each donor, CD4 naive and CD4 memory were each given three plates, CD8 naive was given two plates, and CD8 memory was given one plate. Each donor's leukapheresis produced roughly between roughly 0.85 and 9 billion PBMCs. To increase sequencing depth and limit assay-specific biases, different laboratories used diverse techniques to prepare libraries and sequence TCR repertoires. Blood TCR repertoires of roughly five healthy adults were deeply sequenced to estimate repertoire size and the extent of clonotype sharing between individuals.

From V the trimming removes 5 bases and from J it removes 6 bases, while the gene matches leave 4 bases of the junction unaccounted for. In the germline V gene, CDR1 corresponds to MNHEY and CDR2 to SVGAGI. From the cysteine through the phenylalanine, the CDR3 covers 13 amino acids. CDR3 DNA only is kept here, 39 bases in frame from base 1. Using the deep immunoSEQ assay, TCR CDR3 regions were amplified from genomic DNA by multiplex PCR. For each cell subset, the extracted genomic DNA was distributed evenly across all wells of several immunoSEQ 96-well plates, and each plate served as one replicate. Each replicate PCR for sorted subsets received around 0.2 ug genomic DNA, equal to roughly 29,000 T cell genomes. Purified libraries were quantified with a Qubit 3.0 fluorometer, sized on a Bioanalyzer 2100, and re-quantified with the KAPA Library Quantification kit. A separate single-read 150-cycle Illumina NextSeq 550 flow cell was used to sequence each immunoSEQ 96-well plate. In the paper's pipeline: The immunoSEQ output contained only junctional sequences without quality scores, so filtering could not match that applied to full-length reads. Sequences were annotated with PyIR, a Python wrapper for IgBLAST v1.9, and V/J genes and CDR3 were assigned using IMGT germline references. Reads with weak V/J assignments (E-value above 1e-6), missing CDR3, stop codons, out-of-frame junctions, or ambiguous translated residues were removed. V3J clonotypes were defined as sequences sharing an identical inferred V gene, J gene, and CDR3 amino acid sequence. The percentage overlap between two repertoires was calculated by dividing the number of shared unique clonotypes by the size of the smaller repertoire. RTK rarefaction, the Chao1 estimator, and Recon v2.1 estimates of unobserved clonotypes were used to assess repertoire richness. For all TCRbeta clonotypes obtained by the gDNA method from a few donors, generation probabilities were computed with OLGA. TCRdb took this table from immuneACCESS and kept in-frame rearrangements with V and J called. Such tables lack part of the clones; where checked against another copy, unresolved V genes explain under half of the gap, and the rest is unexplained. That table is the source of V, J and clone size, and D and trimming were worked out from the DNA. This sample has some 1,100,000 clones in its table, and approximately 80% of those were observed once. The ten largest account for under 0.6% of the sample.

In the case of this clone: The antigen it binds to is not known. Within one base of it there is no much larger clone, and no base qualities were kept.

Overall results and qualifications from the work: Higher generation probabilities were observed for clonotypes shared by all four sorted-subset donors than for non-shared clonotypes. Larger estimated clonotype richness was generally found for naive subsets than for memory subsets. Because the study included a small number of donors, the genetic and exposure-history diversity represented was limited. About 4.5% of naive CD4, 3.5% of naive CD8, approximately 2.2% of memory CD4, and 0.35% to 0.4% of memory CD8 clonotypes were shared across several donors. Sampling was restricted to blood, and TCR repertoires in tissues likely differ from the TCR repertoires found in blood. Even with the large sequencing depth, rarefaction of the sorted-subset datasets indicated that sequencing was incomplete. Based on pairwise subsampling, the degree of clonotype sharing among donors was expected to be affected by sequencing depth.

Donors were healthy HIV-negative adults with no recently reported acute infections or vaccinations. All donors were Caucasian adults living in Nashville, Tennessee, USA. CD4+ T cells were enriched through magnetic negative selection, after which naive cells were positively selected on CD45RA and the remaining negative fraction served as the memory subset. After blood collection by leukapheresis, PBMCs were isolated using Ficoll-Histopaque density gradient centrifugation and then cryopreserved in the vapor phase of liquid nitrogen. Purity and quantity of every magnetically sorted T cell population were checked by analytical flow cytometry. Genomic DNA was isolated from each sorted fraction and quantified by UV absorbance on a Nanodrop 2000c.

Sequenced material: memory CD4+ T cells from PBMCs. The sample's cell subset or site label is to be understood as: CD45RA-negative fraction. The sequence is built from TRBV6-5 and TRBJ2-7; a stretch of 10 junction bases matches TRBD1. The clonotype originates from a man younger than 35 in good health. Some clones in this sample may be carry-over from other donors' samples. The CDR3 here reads CASSRGTGVEQYF. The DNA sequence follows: TGTGCCAGCAGTCGAGGGACAGGGGTCGAGCAGTACTTC.